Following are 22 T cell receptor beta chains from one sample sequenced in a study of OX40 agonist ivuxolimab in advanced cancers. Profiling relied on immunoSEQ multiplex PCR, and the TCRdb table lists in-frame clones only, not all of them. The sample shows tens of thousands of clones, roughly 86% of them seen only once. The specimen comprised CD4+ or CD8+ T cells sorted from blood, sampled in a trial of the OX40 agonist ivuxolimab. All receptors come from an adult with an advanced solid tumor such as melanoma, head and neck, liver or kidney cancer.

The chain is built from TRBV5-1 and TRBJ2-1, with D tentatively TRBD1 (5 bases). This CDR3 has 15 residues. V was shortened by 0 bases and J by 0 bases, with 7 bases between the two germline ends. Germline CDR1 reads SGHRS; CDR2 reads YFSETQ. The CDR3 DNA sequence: TGCGCCAGCAGCTTGGAGGGGATCTCCTACAATGAGCAGTTCTTC. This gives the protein CASSLEGISYNEQFF.

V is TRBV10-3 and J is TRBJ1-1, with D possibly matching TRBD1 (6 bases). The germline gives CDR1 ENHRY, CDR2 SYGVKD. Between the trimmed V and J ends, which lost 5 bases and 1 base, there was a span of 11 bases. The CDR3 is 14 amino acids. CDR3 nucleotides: TGTGCCATCAGTCCGGGACAACAGAACACTGAAGCTTTCTTT. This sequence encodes CAISPGQQNTEAFF.

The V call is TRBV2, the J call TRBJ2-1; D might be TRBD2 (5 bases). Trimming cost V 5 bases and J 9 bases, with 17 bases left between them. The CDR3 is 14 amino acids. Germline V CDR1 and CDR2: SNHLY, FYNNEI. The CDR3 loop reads CASSPTNGIGEQFF. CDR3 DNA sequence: TGTGCCAGCAGTCCTACTAACGGGATCGGTGAGCAGTTCTTC.

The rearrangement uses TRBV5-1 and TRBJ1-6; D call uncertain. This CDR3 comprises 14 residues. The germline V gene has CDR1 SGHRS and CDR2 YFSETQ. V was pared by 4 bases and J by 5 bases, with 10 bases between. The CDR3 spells CASSTGGDNSPLHF. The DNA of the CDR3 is TGCGCCAGCAGCACCGGTGGGGATAATTCACCCCTCCACTTT.

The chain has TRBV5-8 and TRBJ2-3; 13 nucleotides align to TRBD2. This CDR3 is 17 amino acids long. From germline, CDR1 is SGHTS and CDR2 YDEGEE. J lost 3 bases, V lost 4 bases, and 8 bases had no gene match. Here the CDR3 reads CASSPGTSGAMTDTQYF. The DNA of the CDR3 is TGTGCCAGCAGCCCCGGGACTAGCGGGGCAATGACAGATACGCAGTATTTT.

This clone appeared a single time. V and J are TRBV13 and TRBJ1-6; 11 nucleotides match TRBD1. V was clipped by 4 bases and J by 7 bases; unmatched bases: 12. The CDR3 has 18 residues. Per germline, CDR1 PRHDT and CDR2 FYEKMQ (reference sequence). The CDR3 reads CASSWTGGGGIWNSPLHF. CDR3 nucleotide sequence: TGTGCCAGCAGCTGGACAGGGGGCGGAGGTATATGGAATTCACCCCTCCACTTT.

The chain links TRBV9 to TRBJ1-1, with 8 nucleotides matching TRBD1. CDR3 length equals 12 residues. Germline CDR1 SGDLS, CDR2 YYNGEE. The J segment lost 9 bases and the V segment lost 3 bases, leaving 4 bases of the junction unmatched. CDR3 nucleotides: TGTGCCAGCAGCGCCCGACAGGGGAAAGCTTTCTTT. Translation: CASSARQGKAFF. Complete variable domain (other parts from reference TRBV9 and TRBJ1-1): DSGVTQTPKHLITATGQRVTLRCSPRSGDLSVYWYQQSLDQGLQFLIQYYNGEERAKGNILERFSAQQFPDLHSELNLSSLELGDSALYFCASSARQGKAFFGQGTRLTVV.

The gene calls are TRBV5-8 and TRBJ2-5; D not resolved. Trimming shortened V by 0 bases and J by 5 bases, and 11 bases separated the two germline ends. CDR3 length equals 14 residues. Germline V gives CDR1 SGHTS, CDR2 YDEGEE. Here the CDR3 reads CASSLGQVGETQYF. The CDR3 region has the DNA TGTGCCAGCAGCTTGGGTCAGGTGGGGGAGACCCAGTACTTC.

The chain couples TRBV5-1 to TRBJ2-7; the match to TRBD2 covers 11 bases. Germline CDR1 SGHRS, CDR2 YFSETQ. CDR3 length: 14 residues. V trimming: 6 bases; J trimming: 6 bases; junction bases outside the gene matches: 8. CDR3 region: CASTKSGTSGEQYF. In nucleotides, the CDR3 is TGCGCCAGCACCAAATCCGGGACTAGCGGCGAGCAGTACTTC.

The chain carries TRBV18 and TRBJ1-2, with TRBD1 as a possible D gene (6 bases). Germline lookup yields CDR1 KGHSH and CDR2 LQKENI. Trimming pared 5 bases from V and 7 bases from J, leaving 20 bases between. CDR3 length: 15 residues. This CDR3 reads CASSSSETGLGGYTF. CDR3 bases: TGTGCCAGCTCATCGTCAGAAACAGGGTTAGGTGGCTACACCTTC. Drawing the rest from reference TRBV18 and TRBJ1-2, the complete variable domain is NAGVMQNPRHLVRRRGQEARLRCSPMKGHSHVYWYRQLPEEGLKFMVYLQKENIIDESGMPKERFSAEFPKEGPSILRIQQVVRGDSAAYFCASSSSETGLGGYTFGSGTRLTVV.

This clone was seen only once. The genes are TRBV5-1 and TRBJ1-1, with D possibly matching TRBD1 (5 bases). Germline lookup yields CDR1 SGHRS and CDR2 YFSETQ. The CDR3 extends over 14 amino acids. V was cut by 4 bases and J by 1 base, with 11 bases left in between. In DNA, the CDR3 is TGCGCCAGCAGCGTGGGGGGGACGAACACTGAAGCTTTCTTT. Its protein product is CASSVGGTNTEAFF.

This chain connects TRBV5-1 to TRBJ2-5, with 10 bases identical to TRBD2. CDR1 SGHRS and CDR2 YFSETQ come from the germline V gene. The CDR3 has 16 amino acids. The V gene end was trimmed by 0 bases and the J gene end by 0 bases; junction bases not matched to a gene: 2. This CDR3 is CASSLVTSGYQETQYF. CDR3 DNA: TGCGCCAGCAGCTTGGTGACTAGCGGGTACCAAGAGACCCAGTACTTC.

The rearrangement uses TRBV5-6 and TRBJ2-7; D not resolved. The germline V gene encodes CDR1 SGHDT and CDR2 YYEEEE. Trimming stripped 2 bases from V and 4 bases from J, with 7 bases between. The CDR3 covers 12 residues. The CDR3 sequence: CASSFGRYEQYF. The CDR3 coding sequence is TGTGCCAGCAGCTTCGGTCGTTACGAGCAGTACTTC.

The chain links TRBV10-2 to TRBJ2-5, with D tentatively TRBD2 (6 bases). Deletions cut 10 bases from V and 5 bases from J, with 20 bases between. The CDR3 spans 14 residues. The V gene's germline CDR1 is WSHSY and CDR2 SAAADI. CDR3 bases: TGCGCCACCTCGAAACAGGCGGGGCGGGAGACCCAGTACTTC. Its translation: CATSKQAGRETQYF.

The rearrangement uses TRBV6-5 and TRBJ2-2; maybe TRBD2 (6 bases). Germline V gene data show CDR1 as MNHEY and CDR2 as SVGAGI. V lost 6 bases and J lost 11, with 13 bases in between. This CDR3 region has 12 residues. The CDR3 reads CASRRTTGELFF. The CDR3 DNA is TGTGCCAGCAGACGGACTACAGGAGAGCTGTTTTTT.

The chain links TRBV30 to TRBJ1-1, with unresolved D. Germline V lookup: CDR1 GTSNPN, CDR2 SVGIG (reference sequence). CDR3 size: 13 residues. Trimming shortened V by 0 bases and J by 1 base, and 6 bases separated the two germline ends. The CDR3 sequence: CAWSVDWNTEAFF. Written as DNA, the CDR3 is TGTGCCTGGAGTGTAGACTGGAACACTGAAGCTTTCTTT. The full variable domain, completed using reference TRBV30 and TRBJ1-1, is SQTIHQWPATLVQPVGSPLSLECTVEGTSNPNLYWYRQAAGRGLQLLFYSVGIGQISSEVPQNLSASRPQDRQFILSSKKLLLSDSGFYLCAWSVDWNTEAFFGQGTRLTVV.

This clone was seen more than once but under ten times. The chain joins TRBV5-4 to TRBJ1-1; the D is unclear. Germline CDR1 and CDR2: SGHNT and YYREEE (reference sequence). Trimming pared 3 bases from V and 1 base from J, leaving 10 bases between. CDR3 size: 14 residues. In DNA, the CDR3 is TGTGCCAGCAGCTCCTTAATCAGGAACACTGAAGCTTTCTTT. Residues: CASSSLIRNTEAFF.

The CDR3: CASSPLGQGKAYEQYF. DNA for the CDR3: TGTGCCAGCTCACCCTTGGGACAGGGGAAGGCCTACGAGCAGTACTTC. V is TRBV18 and J is TRBJ2-7; 10 bases map to TRBD1. V was pared by 3 bases and J by 2 bases, with 7 bases of the junction left unmatched. Germline CDR1 is KGHSH and CDR2 is LQKENI. This CDR3 has 16 residues.

The CDR3 DNA is TGTGCCAGCAGCCCATTAGCGGGAGGTGCAGAGACCCAGTACTTC. Translated, it gives CASSPLAGGAETQYF. V and J are TRBV7-9 and TRBJ2-5; 10 bases fit TRBD2. The CDR3 contains 15 residues. V was pared by 5 bases and J by 4 bases, with 7 bases of the junction left unmatched. From germline, CDR1 is SEHNR and CDR2 FQNEAQ (reference sequence).

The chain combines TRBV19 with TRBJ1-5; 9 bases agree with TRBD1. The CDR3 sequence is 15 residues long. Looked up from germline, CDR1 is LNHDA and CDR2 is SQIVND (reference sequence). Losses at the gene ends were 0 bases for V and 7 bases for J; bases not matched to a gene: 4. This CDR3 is CASSIDTGGRQPQHF. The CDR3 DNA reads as TGTGCCAGTAGTATAGACACAGGGGGCAGGCAGCCCCAGCATTTT.

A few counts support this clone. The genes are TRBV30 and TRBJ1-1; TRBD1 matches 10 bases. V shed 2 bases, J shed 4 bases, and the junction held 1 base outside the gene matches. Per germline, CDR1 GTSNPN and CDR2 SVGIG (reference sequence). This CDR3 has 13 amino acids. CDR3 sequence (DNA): TGTGCCTGGAGTTGGACAGGGGGCACTGAAGCTTTCTTT. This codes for CAWSWTGGTEAFF.

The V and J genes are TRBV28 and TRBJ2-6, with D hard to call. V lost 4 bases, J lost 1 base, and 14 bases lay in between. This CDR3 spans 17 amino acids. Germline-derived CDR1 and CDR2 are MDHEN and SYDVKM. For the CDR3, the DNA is TGTGCCAGCAGTTCCTCCCCCTGGCGATCTGGGGCCAACGTCCTGACTTTC. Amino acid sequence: CASSSSPWRSGANVLTF.